A single sample is the source of the 14 T cell receptor beta chains below, sequenced in a study of CD8 T cells in ankylosing spondylitis (dated by TCRdb to between 2016 and 2019). Overall results and qualifications from the work: Blood from ankylosing spondylitis patients appeared to be characterized by a TCR beta motif made up of 8 or 9 highly homologous amino acid variants.

Their antigens remain unidentified. Library method: 5' RACE. Sequencing instrument: Illumina HiSeq 2500. TCRdb reanalyzed the raw reads on its own, using fastp at Q25 for trimming and MiXCR for clone calling, and kept in-frame beta chains. Each CDR3 protein gets just one entry, which takes the most common genes and DNA from the rows behind it. A total of fewer than 750,000 distinct CDR3 sequences appear in this sample, around 20% of them only once. 19% of the sample lies in the top ten. The sequenced sample was blood, either unsorted or a sorted T cell fraction (not recorded which). These receptors were collected from a male donor with ankylosing spondylitis.

The V gene is TRBV6-1, the J gene TRBJ2-7; 13 bases line up with TRBD2. The germline gives CDR1 MNHNS, CDR2 SASEGT. V shed 5 bases and J 3 bases; nucleotides not matched to a gene: 7. The CDR3 sequence is 16 residues long. The CDR3 sequence: CASSPGTSGEFYEQYF. The CDR3 nucleotides read TGTGCCAGCAGTCCCGGGACTAGCGGGGAATTCTACGAGCAGTACTTC.

This clonotype was recorded at least ten times. The rearrangement uses TRBV20-1 and TRBJ2-1; no clear D gene. The CDR3 consists of 13 residues. Germline values: CDR1 DFQATT, CDR2 SNEGSKA (reference sequence). Trimming stripped 3 bases from V and 6 bases from J, with 12 bases between. Here the CDR3 reads CSARPSHSNEQFF. The CDR3 DNA reads as TGCAGTGCTAGGCCGTCGCATTCCAATGAGCAGTTCTTC.

The chain carries TRBV5-1 and TRBJ1-1; D gene ambiguous. Germline assignment: CDR1 SGHRS and CDR2 YFSETQ. This CDR3 comprises 14 residues. The V gene lost 3 bases and the J gene lost 1 base, with 10 bases spanning the gap. This chain's CDR3 is CASSSSSGNTEAFF. The CDR3 DNA is TGCGCCAGCAGCTCGTCCTCCGGGAACACTGAAGCTTTCTTT.

The table lists this clonotype with many counts. CDR3 in amino acids: CASSQPGTSEVEQFF. CDR3 in DNA: TGCGCCAGCAGCCAACCGGGGACTAGCGAGGTTGAGCAGTTCTTC. This chain joins TRBV4-1 and TRBJ2-1, with TRBD2 identical over 10 bases. CDR1 MGHRA and CDR2 YSYEKL come from the germline V gene. Trimming took 2 bases from V and 9 from J; bases not matched to a gene: 7. The CDR3 is made up of 15 amino acids.

The chain combines TRBV3-1 with TRBJ2-7, with no clear D. This CDR3 region has 12 residues. Trimming pared 5 bases from V and 9 bases from J, leaving 14 bases between. CDR1 and CDR2 from the germline V gene are LGHDT and YNNKEL (reference sequence). The CDR3 loop is CASSSITGGQYF. In DNA form, the CDR3 reads TGTGCCAGCAGCTCCATTACGGGCGGGCAGTACTTC.

This clonotype was recorded at least ten times. V usage is TRBV12-3 or TRBV12-4 and J usage is TRBJ2-1; the D gene is possibly TRBD2 (5 bases). The V and J ends lost 7 bases and 4 bases respectively, with 14 bases between them. This CDR3 is built from 14 residues. The CDR3 DNA reads TGTGCCAGCAAAGGACCCGGGATTTACAATGAGCAGTTCTTC. Its translation: CASKGPGIYNEQFF.

This clonotype has just a few counts. The chain employs TRBV29-1 and TRBJ2-3, with 7 bases that match TRBD1. V was pared by 5 bases and J by 2 bases, with 4 bases of the junction left unmatched. The CDR3 covers 13 residues. Per germline, CDR1 SQVTM and CDR2 ANQGSEA. DNA for the CDR3: TGCAGCGTTCCGACAGGGAACACAGATACGCAGTATTTT. Translated: CSVPTGNTDTQYF.

The gene calls are TRBV20-1 and TRBJ1-2, with D maybe TRBD1 (5 bases). V gave up 6 bases and J gave up 2 bases, with 13 bases separating them. Germline CDR1 DFQATT, CDR2 SNEGSKA (reference sequence). CDR3 size: 13 residues. Here the CDR3 reads CSAETVDNYGYTF. In DNA, the CDR3 is TGCAGTGCAGAGACAGTAGACAACTATGGCTACACCTTC.

The sample holds a few counts of this clonotype. This chain connects TRBV5-1 to TRBJ2-1; D is possibly TRBD1 (5 bases). V was cut by 1 base and J by 0 bases, with 14 bases left in between. This CDR3 comprises 17 residues. Germline-derived CDR1 and CDR2 are SGHRS and YFSETQ. CDR3 coding DNA: TGCGCCAGCAGCTTGTTCGAGACAGAGTTCTCCTACAATGAGCAGTTCTTC. It yields the protein CASSLFETEFSYNEQFF.

The chain couples TRBV5-1 to TRBJ2-1, with TRBD1 identical over 11 bases. V trimming: 4 bases; J trimming: 9 bases; junction bases outside the gene matches: 6. The CDR3 totals 14 residues. CDR1 SGHRS and CDR2 YFSETQ come from the germline V gene. The CDR3 sequence is CASSLGTGGGEQFF. The CDR3 region has the DNA TGCGCCAGCAGCCTCGGGACAGGGGGAGGTGAGCAGTTCTTC.

V usage is TRBV9 and J usage is TRBJ2-1; 14 nucleotides match TRBD2. V lost 0 bases, J lost 10 bases, and 6 bases stayed unmatched. The CDR3 consists of 16 residues. Germline V gene sequence: CDR1 SGDLS, CDR2 YYNGEE. The CDR3 coding sequence is TGTGCCAGCAGCGTAGGGACTAGCGGGAGGAATGAGGAGCAGTTCTTC. Its protein is CASSVGTSGRNEEQFF.

This clonotype has a handful of counts. V usage is TRBV19 and J usage is TRBJ1-1; tentatively, D is TRBD1 (5 bases). Trimming took off 1 base at V and 6 bases at J, with 12 bases between the two ends. This CDR3 contains 14 residues. Germline V gives CDR1 LNHDA, CDR2 SQIVND (reference sequence). The CDR3 bases are TGTGCCAGTAGTATAGCGGGGGGAGCTTCTGAAGCTTTCTTT. It yields the protein CASSIAGGASEAFF.

This clonotype was observed a handful of times. The CDR3 DNA reads as TGTGCCAGCAGCTTAGGATCGCAGGGACTCTACAATGAGCAGTTCTTC. It translates to CASSLGSQGLYNEQFF. The chain uses TRBV7-9 and TRBJ2-1; D may be TRBD2 (6 bases). Germline V gene lookup returns CDR1 SEHNR and CDR2 FQNEAQ (reference sequence). The length of the CDR3 is 16 residues. V dropped 1 base and J dropped 3 bases, with 13 bases sitting between them. The full variable domain, with the rest looked up from reference TRBV7-9 and TRBJ2-1, is DTGVSQNPRHKITKRGQNVTFRCDPISEHNRLYWYRQTLGQGPEFLTYFQNEAQLEKSRLLSDRFSAERPKGSFSTLEIQRTEQGDSAMYLCASSLGSQGLYNEQFFGPGTRLTVL.

V usage is TRBV7-2 and J usage is TRBJ1-1, with 9 bases aligning to TRBD1. CDR1 and CDR2 (germline): SGHTA, FQGNSA. The CDR3 runs 15 residues. The J segment lost 1 base and the V segment lost 4 bases, leaving 4 bases of the junction unmatched. CDR3 sequence reads: CASSSQTGGNTEAFF. The CDR3 DNA reads TGTGCCAGCAGCTCCCAGACAGGGGGGAACACTGAAGCTTTCTTT.